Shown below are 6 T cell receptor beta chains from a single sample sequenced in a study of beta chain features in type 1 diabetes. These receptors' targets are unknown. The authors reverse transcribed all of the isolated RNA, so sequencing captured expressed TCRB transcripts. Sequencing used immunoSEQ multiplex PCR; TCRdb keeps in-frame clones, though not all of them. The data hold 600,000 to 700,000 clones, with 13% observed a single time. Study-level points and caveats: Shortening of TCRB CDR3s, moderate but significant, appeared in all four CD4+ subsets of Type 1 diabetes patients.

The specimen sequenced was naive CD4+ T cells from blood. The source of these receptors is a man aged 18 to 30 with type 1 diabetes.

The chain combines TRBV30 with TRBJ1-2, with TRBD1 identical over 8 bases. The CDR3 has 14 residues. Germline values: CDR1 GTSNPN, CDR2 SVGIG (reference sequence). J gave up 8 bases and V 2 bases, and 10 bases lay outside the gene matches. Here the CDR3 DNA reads TGTGCCTGGAGTACACCGACAGGGGCGGGGGGCTACACCTTC. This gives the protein CAWSTPTGAGGYTF. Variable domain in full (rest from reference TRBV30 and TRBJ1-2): SQTIHQWPATLVQPVGSPLSLECTVEGTSNPNLYWYRQAAGRGLQLLFYSVGIGQISSEVPQNLSASRPQDRQFILSSKKLLLSDSGFYLCAWSTPTGAGGYTFGSGTRLTVV.

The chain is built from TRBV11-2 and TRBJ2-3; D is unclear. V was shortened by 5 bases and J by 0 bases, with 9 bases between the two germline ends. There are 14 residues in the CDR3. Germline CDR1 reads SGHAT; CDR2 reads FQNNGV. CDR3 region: CASSPLLSTDTQYF. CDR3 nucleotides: TGTGCCAGCAGCCCCCTGCTTAGCACAGATACGCAGTATTTT.

CDR3 amino acids: CASSPTGETQYF. The CDR3 DNA is TGTGCCAGCAGCCCTACCGGGGAGACCCAGTACTTC. The chain uses TRBV11-2 and TRBJ2-5; D is ambiguous. V was clipped by 5 bases and J by 5 bases, with 9 bases between them. Germline CDR1 reads SGHAT; CDR2 reads FQNNGV. The CDR3 runs 12 residues.

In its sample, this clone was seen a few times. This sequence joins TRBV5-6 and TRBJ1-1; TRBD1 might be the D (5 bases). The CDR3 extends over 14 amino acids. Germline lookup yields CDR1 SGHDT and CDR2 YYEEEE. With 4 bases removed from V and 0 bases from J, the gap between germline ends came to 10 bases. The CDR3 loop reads CASSLRDLNTEAFF. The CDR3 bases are TGTGCCAGCAGCCTAAGGGACCTGAACACTGAAGCTTTCTTT.

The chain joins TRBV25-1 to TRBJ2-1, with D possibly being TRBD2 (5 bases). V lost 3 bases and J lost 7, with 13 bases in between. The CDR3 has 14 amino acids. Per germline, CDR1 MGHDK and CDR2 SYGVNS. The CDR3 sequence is CASSEPARGNEQFF. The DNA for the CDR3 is TGTGCCAGCAGTGAGCCGGCCCGAGGGAATGAGCAGTTCTTC.

CDR3 protein: CASSDQGWGGYGYTF. The CDR3 nucleotides are TGTGCCAGCAGTGATCAAGGTTGGGGGGGCTATGGCTACACCTTC. This chain uses TRBV25-1 with TRBJ1-2, with D possibly matching TRBD1 (5 bases). Between the trimmed V and J ends, which lost 3 bases and 4 bases, there was a span of 15 bases. Germline lookup yields CDR1 MGHDK and CDR2 SYGVNS. The CDR3 runs 15 residues.